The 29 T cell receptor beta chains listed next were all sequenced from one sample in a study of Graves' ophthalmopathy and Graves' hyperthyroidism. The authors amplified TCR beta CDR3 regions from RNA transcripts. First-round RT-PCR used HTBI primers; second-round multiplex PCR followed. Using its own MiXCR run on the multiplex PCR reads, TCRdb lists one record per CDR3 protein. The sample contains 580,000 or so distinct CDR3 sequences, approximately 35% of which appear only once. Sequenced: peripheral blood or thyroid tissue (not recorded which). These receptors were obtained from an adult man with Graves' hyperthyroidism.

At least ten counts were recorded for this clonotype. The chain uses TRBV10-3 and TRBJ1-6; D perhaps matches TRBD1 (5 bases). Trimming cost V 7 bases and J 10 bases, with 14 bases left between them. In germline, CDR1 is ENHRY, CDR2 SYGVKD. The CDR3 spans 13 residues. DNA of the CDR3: TGTGCCATCAATGGGGGTTCGGGATCACCCCTCCACTTT. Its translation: CAINGGSGSPLHF.

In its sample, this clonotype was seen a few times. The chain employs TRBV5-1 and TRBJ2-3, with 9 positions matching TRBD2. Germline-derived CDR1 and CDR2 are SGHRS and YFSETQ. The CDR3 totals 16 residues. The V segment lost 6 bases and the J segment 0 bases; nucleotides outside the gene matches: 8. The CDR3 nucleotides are TGCGCCAGCACCCCTGGGACTAGCCAGAGCACAGATACGCAGTATTTT. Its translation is CASTPGTSQSTDTQYF. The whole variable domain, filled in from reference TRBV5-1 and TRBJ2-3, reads KAGVTQTPRYLIKTRGQQVTLSCSPISGHRSVSWYQQTPGQGLQFLFEYFSETQRNKGNFPGRFSGRQFSNSRSEMNVSTLELGDSALYLCASTPGTSQSTDTQYFGPGTRLTVL.

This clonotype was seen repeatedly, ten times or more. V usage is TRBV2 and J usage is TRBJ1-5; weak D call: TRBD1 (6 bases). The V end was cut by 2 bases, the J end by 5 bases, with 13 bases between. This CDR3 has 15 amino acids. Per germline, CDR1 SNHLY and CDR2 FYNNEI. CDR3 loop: CASSEWGGGHQPQHF. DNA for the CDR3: TGTGCCAGCAGTGAATGGGGGGGGGGCCATCAGCCCCAGCATTTT.

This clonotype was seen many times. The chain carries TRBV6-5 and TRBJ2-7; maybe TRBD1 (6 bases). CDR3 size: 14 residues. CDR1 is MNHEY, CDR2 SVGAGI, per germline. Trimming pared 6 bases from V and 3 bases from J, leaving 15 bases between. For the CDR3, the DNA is TGTGCCAGCAGAACAGGGAACATCTACTACGAGCAGTACTTC. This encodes CASRTGNIYYEQYF.

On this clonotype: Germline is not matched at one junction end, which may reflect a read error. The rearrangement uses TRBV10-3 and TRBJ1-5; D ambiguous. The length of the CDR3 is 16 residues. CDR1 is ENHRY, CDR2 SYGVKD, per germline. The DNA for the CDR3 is TGTGCCAGCAGTAAAGGACTAGCGGGGAGCTCTAGCCACGAGCATTTT. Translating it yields CASSKGLAGSSSHEHF.

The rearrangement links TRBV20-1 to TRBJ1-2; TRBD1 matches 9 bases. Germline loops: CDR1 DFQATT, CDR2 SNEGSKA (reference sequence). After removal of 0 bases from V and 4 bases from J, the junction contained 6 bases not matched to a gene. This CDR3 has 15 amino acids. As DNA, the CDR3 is TGCAGTGCTAGAGATAGGGGACAGGGTGTCTATGGCTACACCTTC. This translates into CSARDRGQGVYGYTF.

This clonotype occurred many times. In nucleotides, the CDR3 is TGTGCCAGCAGCTACCTAGGGGTAGCGGAGACCCAGTACTTC. This codes for CASSYLGVAETQYF. The chain links TRBV5-6 to TRBJ2-5; the D gene could be TRBD1 or TRBD2 (5 bases each). CDR1 and CDR2 from the germline V gene are SGHDT and YYEEEE. The CDR3 sequence is 14 residues long. V gave up 3 bases and J gave up 5 bases, with 14 bases separating them.

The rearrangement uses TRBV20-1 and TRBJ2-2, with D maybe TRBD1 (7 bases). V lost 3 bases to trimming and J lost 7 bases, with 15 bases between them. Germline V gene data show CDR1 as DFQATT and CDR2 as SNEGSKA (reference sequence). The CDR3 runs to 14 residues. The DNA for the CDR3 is TGCAGTGCTAGGGACAGGAGGGCCGTCGGGGAGCTGTTTTTT. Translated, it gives CSARDRRAVGELFF.

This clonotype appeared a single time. The CDR3 region has the DNA TGTGCCATCAGTGACCCTGGGCGGAGGGGGGGAAACACCATATATTTT. Its protein product is CAISDPGRRGGNTIYF. The chain links TRBV10-3 to TRBJ1-3; tentatively, D is TRBD1 (6 bases). The germline gives CDR1 ENHRY, CDR2 SYGVKD. The CDR3 contains 16 residues. Trimming took 3 bases from V and 4 from J, leaving 16 bases between them.

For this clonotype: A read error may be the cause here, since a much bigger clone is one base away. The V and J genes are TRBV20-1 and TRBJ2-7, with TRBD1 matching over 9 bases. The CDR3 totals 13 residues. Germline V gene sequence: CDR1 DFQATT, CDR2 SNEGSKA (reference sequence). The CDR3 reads CSAVRDRAYERYF. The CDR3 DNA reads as TGCAGTGCAGTCCGGGACAGGGCCTACGAGCGGTACTTC.

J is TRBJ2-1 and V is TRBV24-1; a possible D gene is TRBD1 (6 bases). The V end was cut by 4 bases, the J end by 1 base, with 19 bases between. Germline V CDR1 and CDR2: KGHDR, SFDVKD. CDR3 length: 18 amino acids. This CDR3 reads CATSDPTSTGGSYNEQFF. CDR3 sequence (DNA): TGTGCCACCAGTGACCCCACCTCGACAGGTGGTTCCTACAATGAGCAGTTCTTC.

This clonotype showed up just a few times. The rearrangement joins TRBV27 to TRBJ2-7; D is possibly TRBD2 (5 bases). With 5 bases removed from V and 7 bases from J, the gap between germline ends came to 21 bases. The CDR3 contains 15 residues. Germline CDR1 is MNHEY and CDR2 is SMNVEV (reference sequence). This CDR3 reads CASSPRSIWTGEQYF. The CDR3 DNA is TGTGCCAGCAGTCCCCGCAGTATTTGGACGGGGGAGCAGTACTTC.

CDR3 coding DNA: TGTGCCAGCTTCCTGACTAGCGCCTCGAACACCGGGGAGCTGTTTTTT. Protein: CASFLTSASNTGELFF. V is TRBV25-1 and J is TRBJ2-2, with 8 bases fitting TRBD2. With 8 bases clipped from V and 0 bases from J, the junction kept 8 bases outside the gene matches. Germline CDR1 MGHDK, CDR2 SYGVNS. The CDR3 length is 16 residues.

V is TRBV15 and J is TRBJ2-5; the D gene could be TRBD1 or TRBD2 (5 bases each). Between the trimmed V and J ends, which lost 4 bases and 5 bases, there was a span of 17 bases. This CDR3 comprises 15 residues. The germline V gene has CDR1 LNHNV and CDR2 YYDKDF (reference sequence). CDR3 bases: TGTGCCACCAGCAAGGGACCTCAAACTAGTGAGACCCAGTACTTC. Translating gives CATSKGPQTSETQYF.

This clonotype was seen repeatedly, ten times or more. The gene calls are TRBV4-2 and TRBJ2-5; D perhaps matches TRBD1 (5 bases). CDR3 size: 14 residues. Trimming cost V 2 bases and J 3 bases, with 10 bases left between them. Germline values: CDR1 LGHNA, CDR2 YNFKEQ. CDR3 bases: TGTGCCAGCAGCCAAATGGGCAGGGAAGAGACCCAGTACTTC. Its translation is CASSQMGREETQYF.

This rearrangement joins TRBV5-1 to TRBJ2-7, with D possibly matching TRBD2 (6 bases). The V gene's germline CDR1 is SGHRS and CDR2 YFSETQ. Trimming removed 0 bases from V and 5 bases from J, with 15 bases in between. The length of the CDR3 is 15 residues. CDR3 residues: CASSLAGGAVDEQYF. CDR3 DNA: TGCGCCAGCAGCTTGGCCGGGGGAGCGGTTGACGAGCAGTACTTC.

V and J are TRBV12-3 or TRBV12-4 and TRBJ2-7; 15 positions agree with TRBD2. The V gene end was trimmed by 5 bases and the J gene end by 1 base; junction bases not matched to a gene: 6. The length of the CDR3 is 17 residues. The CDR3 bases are TGTGCCAGCAGTCTGGGACTAGCGGGGGGCCAATCCTACGAGCAGTACTTC. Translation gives CASSLGLAGGQSYEQYF.

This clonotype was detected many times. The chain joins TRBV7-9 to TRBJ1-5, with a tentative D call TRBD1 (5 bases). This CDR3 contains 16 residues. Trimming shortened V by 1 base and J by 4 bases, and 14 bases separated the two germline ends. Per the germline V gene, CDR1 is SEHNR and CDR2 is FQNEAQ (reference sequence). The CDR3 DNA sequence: TGTGCCAGCAGCTTAGATACCGGGGGACGAAATCAGCCCCAGCATTTT. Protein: CASSLDTGGRNQPQHF.

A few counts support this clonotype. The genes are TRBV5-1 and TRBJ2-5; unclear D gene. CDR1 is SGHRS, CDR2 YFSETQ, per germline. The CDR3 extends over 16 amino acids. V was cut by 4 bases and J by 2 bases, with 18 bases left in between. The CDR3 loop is CASSVGIEQLQETQYF. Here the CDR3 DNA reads TGCGCCAGCAGCGTGGGGATCGAGCAATTGCAAGAGACCCAGTACTTC.

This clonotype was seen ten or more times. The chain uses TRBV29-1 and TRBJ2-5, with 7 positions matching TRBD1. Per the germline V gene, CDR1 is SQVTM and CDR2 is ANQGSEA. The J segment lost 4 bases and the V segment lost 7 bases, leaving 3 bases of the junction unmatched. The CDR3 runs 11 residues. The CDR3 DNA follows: TGCAGCGGGACAGGTGGAGAGACCCAGTACTTC. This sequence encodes CSGTGGETQYF.

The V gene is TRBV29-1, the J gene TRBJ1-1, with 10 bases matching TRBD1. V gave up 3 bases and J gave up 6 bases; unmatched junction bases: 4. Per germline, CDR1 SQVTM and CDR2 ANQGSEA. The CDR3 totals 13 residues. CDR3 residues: CSVDGTGAAEAFF. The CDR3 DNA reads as TGCAGCGTTGACGGGACAGGGGCTGCTGAAGCTTTCTTT.

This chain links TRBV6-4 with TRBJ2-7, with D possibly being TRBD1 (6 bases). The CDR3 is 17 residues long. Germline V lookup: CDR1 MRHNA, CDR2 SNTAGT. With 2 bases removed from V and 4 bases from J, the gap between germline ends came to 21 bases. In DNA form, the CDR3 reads TGTGCCAGCAGTGACGCGACCCGGGACACCGGGAAGTACGAGCAGTACTTC. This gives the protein CASSDATRDTGKYEQYF.

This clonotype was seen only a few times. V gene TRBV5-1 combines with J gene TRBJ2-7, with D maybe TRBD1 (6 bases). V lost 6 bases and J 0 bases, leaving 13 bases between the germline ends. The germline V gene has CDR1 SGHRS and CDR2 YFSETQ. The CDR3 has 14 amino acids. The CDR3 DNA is TGCGCCAGCAACGGACAGTCGAGCTCCTACGAGCAGTACTTC. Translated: CASNGQSSSYEQYF.

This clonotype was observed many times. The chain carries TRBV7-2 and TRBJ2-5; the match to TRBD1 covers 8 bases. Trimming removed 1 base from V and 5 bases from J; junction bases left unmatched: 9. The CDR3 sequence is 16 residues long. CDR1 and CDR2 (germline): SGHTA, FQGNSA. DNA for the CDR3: TGTGCCAGCAGCTTAGGTCCGGACAGGGAGAGGGAGACCCAGTACTTC. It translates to CASSLGPDRERETQYF. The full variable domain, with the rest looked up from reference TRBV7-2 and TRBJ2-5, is GAGVSQSPSNKVTEKGKDVELRCDPISGHTALYWYRQSLGQGLEFLIYFQGNSAPDKSGLPSDRFSAERTGGSVSTLTIQRTQQEDSAVYLCASSLGPDRERETQYFGPGTRLLVL.

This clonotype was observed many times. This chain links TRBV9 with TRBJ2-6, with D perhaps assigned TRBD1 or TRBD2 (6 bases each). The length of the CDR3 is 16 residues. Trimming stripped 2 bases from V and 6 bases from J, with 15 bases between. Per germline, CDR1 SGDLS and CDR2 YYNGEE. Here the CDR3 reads CASSVGGRVEANVLTF. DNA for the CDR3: TGTGCCAGCAGCGTGGGGGGCAGGGTTGAGGCCAACGTCCTGACTTTC.

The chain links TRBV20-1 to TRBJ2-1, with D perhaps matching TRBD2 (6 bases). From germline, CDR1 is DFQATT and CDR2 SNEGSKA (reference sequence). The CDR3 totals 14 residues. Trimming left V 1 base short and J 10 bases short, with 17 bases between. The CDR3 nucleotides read TGCAGTGCTAGAGTGCCACCGGGACTCCAAGAGCAGTTCTTC. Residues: CSARVPPGLQEQFF.

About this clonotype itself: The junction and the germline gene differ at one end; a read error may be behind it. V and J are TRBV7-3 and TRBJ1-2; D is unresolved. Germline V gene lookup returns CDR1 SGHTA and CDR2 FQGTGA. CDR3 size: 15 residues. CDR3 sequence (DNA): TGTGCCAGCAGTTCCCCCGGGGTTTATGACTATGACTACACCTTC. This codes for CASSSPGVYDYDYTF.

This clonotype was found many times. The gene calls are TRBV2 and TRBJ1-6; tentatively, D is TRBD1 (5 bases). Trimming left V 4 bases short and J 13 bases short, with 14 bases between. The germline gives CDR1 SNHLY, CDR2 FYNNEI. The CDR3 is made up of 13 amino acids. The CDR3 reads CASSVGGLSPLHF. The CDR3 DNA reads TGTGCCAGCAGTGTTGGGGGTTTGAGTCCCCTCCACTTT.

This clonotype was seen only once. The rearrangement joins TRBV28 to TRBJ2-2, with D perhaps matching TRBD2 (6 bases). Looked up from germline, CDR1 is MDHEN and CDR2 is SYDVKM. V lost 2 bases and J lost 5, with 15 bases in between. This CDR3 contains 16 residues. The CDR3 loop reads CASSLTPTSRTGELFF. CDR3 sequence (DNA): TGTGCCAGCAGTTTAACCCCTACTAGCAGAACCGGGGAGCTGTTTTTT.